This T cell receptor beta chain appears in the sequencing data of a study of T cells after yellow fever vaccination. The study's findings and limits: Post-booster repertoires again held most primary-vaccination clones (roughly 95% CD4, about 88% CD8). FACS-sorted repertoires might harbor abundant contaminating clonotypes from the bulk population. A small share of clonotypes appeared in both CD4 and CD8 compartments.

TCRdb reprocessed the 5' RACE reads via MiXCR and lists one record per CDR3 protein. The sample holds about 120,000 distinct CDR3 sequences; around 8% are singletons and the top ten take about 25%. In this sample, this clonotype turned up a few times. Its antigen is not known. The length of the CDR3 is 17 residues. Germline lookup yields CDR1 LGHNA and CDR2 YSLEER. V lost 2 bases to trimming and J lost 4 bases; unmatched junction nucleotides: 5. V usage is TRBV4-3 and J usage is TRBJ1-6; 10 nucleotides agree with TRBD1. The input for sequencing was CD8+ T cells sorted from PBMCs, taken 45 days after the yellow fever booster vaccination. This receptor was taken from a man younger than 40 who received the YFV17D yellow fever vaccine. Here the CDR3 reads CASSQYPGQGYNSPLHF. CDR3 nucleotide sequence: TGCGCCAGCAGCCAATATCCGGGACAGGGGTATAATTCACCCCTCCACTTT.